The 12 T cell receptor beta chains listed next were all sequenced from one sample in a study of radiotherapy plus CTLA-4 blockade in lung cancer. The method was immunoSEQ multiplex PCR; TCRdb's version includes in-frame clones alone and lacks a portion of them. This repertoire shows about 120,000 clones, nearly 80% found once; its top ten account for about 5.2%. The sequencing used peripheral blood, collected from a patient treated with radiotherapy plus ipilimumab. The receptors stem from a human donor with non-small cell lung cancer who had a partial response to radiotherapy plus ipilimumab.

The chain has TRBV5-1 and TRBJ1-1; no clear D gene. Germline loops: CDR1 SGHRS, CDR2 YFSETQ. There are 15 residues in the CDR3. V lost 0 bases and J 0 bases, leaving 9 bases between the germline ends. CDR3 sequence: CASSLGGAMNTEAFF. The CDR3 DNA is TGCGCCAGCAGCTTGGGGGGAGCCATGAACACTGAAGCTTTCTTT.

The J gene is TRBJ2-7, the V gene TRBV5-1, with D uncertain. The CDR3 extends over 14 amino acids. V was clipped by 1 base and J by 0 bases, with 8 bases between them. From germline, CDR1 is SGHRS and CDR2 YFSETQ. DNA for the CDR3: TGCGCCAGCAGCTTGTACTCTCTCTCCTACGAGCAGTACTTC. Protein product: CASSLYSLSYEQYF.

The genes are TRBV30 and TRBJ2-7, with 7 bases that match TRBD1. The junction had 4 bases not matched to a gene; V was cut back by 0 bases and J by 2 bases. The CDR3 consists of 14 residues. CDR1 and CDR2 (germline): GTSNPN, SVGIG (reference sequence). CDR3 protein: CAWSVGTGAYEQYF. The CDR3 DNA reads as TGTGCCTGGAGTGTGGGAACAGGGGCCTACGAGCAGTACTTC.

The CDR3 coding sequence is TGCAGCGTTGCGCGGGACAGGAGGGGATATGGCTACACCTTC. This encodes CSVARDRRGYGYTF. V usage is TRBV29-1 and J usage is TRBJ1-2; 8 bases align to TRBD1. The CDR3 has 14 residues. With V trimmed by 4 bases and J by 5 bases, 9 bases remained unmatched. Per the germline V gene, CDR1 is SQVTM and CDR2 is ANQGSEA. The full variable domain, in which reference TRBV29-1 and TRBJ1-2 provide the parts outside the CDR3, is SAVISQKPSRDICQRGTSLTIQCQVDSQVTMMFWYRQQPGQSLTLIATANQGSEATYESGFVIDKFPISRPNLTFSTLTVSNMSPEDSSIYLCSVARDRRGYGYTFGSGTRLTVV.

The gene calls are TRBV27 and TRBJ2-2, with a possible D match to TRBD2 (6 bases). The germline V and J ends were trimmed by 3 bases and 4 bases, with 18 bases remaining between them. CDR3 length: 17 amino acids. Germline V gene data show CDR1 as MNHEY and CDR2 as SMNVEV (reference sequence). Written as DNA, the CDR3 is TGTGCCAGCAGTTTGTCCGGGAGAGGAGGTGGCACCGGGGAGCTGTTTTTT. Protein product: CASSLSGRGGGTGELFF.

V gene TRBV15 combines with J gene TRBJ2-5; TRBD1 matches at 9 bases. Looked up from germline, CDR1 is LNHNV and CDR2 is YYDKDF (reference sequence). V lost 4 bases to trimming and J lost 2 bases; unmatched junction nucleotides: 8. The CDR3 runs 16 residues. CDR3 region: CATSKLTGGGQETQYF. As DNA, the CDR3 is TGTGCCACCAGCAAATTAACAGGGGGCGGGCAAGAGACCCAGTACTTC.

This chain connects TRBV5-1 to TRBJ2-1; unclear D gene. The germline gives CDR1 SGHRS, CDR2 YFSETQ. Trimming removed 0 bases from V and 6 bases from J, with 10 bases in between. This CDR3 has 14 amino acids. The CDR3 spells CASSLGTTGNEQFF. DNA of the CDR3: TGCGCCAGCAGCTTGGGAACTACCGGCAATGAGCAGTTCTTC.

DNA for the CDR3: TGTGCCAGCAGCTTAAGGGGCATAGAGGAGTGGGCTTTCTTT. This codes for CASSLRGIEEWAFF. V usage is TRBV7-2 and J usage is TRBJ1-1; D might be TRBD1 (5 bases). The germline V gene has CDR1 SGHTA and CDR2 FQGNSA. The ends were cut back, 2 bases at V and 11 bases at J, with 18 bases in the middle. CDR3 size: 14 residues.

The CDR3 DNA follows: TGTGCCAGCAGTTTTGAGGGTCAGCCCCAGCATTTT. This gives the protein CASSFEGQPQHF. The chain links TRBV27 to TRBJ1-5; D ambiguous. Germline V gene lookup returns CDR1 MNHEY and CDR2 SMNVEV (reference sequence). V lost 3 bases to trimming and J lost 6 bases, with 6 bases between them. This CDR3 has 12 residues.

The chain employs TRBV1 and TRBJ1-5. TRBV1 corresponds to a pseudogene. The CDR3 totals 15 residues. In DNA, the CDR3 is TGCACCAGCAGCCAATATGGCGACGGGGATCAGCCCCAGCATTTT. It codes for CTSSQYGDGDQPQHF.

This clone has just a few counts. The V gene is TRBV11-2, the J gene TRBJ1-2, with 9 bases lining up with TRBD1. Germline V gene sequence: CDR1 SGHAT, CDR2 FQNNGV. The CDR3 has 16 residues. The junction had 10 bases not matched to a gene; V was cut back by 1 base and J by 7 bases. CDR3 residues: CASSLGHGQGRGGYTF. In DNA form, the CDR3 reads TGTGCCAGCAGCTTAGGCCATGGACAGGGGAGAGGTGGCTACACCTTC.

The chain is built from TRBV12-2 and TRBJ2-4; the DNA was not compared with TRBD1, the D call given in the table. TRBV12-2 is marked as a pseudogene. This CDR3 has 17 residues. Written as DNA, the CDR3 is TGTGCAAGTCGCTTACCATCGACAGTACTAGCCAAAAACATTCAGTACTTC. Protein sequence: CASRLPSTVLAKNIQYF.